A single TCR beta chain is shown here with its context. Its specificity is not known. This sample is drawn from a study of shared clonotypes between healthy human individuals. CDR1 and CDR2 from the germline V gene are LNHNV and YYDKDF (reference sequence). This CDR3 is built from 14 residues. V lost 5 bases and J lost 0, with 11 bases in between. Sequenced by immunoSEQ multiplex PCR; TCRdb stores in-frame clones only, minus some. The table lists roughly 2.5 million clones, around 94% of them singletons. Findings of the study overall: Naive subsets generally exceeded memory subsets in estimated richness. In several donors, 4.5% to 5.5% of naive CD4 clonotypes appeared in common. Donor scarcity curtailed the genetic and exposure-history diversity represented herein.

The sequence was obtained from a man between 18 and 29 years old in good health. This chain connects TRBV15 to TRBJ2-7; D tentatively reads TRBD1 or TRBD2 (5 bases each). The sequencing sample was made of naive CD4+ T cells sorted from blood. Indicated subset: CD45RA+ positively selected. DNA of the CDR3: TGTGCCACCAGCGGGACGAAAAACTCCTACGAGCAGTACTTC. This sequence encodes CATSGTKNSYEQYF. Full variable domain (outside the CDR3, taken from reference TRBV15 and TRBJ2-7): DAMVIQNPRYQVTQFGKPVTLSCSQTLNHNVMYWYQQKSSQAPKLLFHYYDKDFNNEADTPDNFQSRRPNTSFCFLDIRSPGLGDTAMYLCATSGTKNSYEQYFGPGTRLTVT.